One sample yielded the 17 T cell receptor beta chains listed below, sequenced in a study of early T cells in non-severe SARS-CoV-2 infection. From the 5' RACE reads, TCRdb called clonotypes with MiXCR, one entry per CDR3 protein. The sample includes around 66,000 distinct CDR3 sequences, under 15% of them seen just once. Material for sequencing was whole blood. The receptors originated from an adult who was a healthcare worker with PCR-confirmed SARS-CoV-2 infection or an uninfected control (not recorded which).

This clonotype was counted many times. The chain joins TRBV5-1 to TRBJ1-1; no firm D call. The CDR3 length is 20 residues. Trimming took 0 bases from V and 3 from J, leaving 27 bases between them. Germline V gene sequence: CDR1 SGHRS, CDR2 YFSETQ. CDR3 coding DNA: TGCGCCAGCAGCTTGGGCAATTTTCCGGGTCCGAACCCAAGGGACACTGAAGCTTTCTTT. This encodes CASSLGNFPGPNPRDTEAFF.

The chain joins TRBV7-6 to TRBJ2-1, with 7 bases fitting TRBD2. The CDR3 length is 16 residues. V was pared by 5 bases and J by 3 bases, with 10 bases of the junction left unmatched. Germline V gene sequence: CDR1 SGHVS, CDR2 FNYEAQ. CDR3 residues: CASSTLADRLYNEQFF. Written as DNA, the CDR3 is TGTGCCAGCAGCACCCTAGCGGACCGACTCTACAATGAGCAGTTCTTC.

The J gene is TRBJ2-3, the V gene TRBV28; tentatively, D is TRBD2 (6 bases). Germline CDR1 is MDHEN and CDR2 is SYDVKM. This CDR3 region has 15 residues. V was clipped by 3 bases and J by 5 bases, with 15 bases between them. This chain's CDR3 is CASSFGGMQGDTQYF. The CDR3 DNA follows: TGTGCCAGCAGTTTTGGCGGGATGCAAGGAGATACGCAGTATTTT.

The V and J genes are TRBV7-9 and TRBJ2-5, with D hard to call. This CDR3 has 15 amino acids. V was clipped by 5 bases and J by 3 bases, with 16 bases between them. From germline, CDR1 is SEHNR and CDR2 FQNEAQ (reference sequence). The CDR3 DNA reads as TGTGCCAGCAGCCACCCTGTGGATTTAAAAGAGACCCAGTACTTC. It translates to CASSHPVDLKETQYF.

This sequence joins TRBV9 and TRBJ1-1; D gene unclear. From germline, CDR1 is SGDLS and CDR2 YYNGEE. V lost 0 bases to trimming and J lost 1 base, with 4 bases between them. The CDR3 runs to 13 residues. The CDR3 DNA is TGTGCCAGCAGCGTAGTACCGAACACTGAAGCTTTCTTT. Translated: CASSVVPNTEAFF.

The CDR3 spells CSALPGSNQPQHF. DNA for the CDR3: TGCAGTGCTCTGCCAGGGTCCAATCAGCCCCAGCATTTT. This chain joins TRBV20-1 and TRBJ1-5, with TRBD1 as a possible D gene (5 bases). This CDR3 is 13 amino acids long. The germline V and J ends were trimmed by 5 bases and 3 bases, with 11 bases remaining between them. Looked up from germline, CDR1 is DFQATT and CDR2 is SNEGSKA (reference sequence).

The J gene is TRBJ2-5, the V gene TRBV10-3, with D maybe TRBD1 (6 bases). Trimming left V 5 bases short and J 4 bases short, with 14 bases between. Germline loops: CDR1 ENHRY, CDR2 SYGVKD. CDR3 length: 14 amino acids. Written as DNA, the CDR3 is TGTGCCATCAGTACGGACAGTGCGTCAGAGACCCAGTACTTC. Amino acid sequence: CAISTDSASETQYF.

This clonotype was seen more than once but under ten times. The rearrangement joins TRBV28 to TRBJ2-5; TRBD2 might be the D (6 bases). The CDR3 covers 12 residues. Germline V gene lookup returns CDR1 MDHEN and CDR2 SYDVKM. V shed 5 bases and J shed 11 bases, with 15 bases lying between them. The DNA of the CDR3 is TGTGCCAGCAGTGGACTACCCTCTCCACAGTACTTC. Its protein is CASSGLPSPQYF.

V gene TRBV7-9 combines with J gene TRBJ1-1; D unclear. The CDR3 runs 15 residues. Germline lookup yields CDR1 SEHNR and CDR2 FQNEAQ (reference sequence). V lost 0 bases and J 1 base, leaving 9 bases between the germline ends. In DNA form, the CDR3 reads TGTGCCAGCAGCTTAGCGGCCTTGCCGAACACTGAAGCTTTCTTT. Translation: CASSLAALPNTEAFF. Complete variable domain (other parts from reference TRBV7-9 and TRBJ1-1): DTGVSQNPRHKITKRGQNVTFRCDPISEHNRLYWYRQTLGQGPEFLTYFQNEAQLEKSRLLSDRFSAERPKGSFSTLEIQRTEQGDSAMYLCASSLAALPNTEAFFGQGTRLTVV.

The CDR3 coding sequence is TGTGCCAGCAGTTCCAAGGGCGGACGGCCCAATGAGCAGTTCTTC. Protein product: CASSSKGGRPNEQFF. The rearrangement joins TRBV7-3 to TRBJ2-1; D is uncertain. Deletions cut 6 bases from V and 6 bases from J, with 18 bases between. The CDR3 length is 15 residues. CDR1 and CDR2 from the germline V gene are SGHTA and FQGTGA.

V usage is TRBV20-1 and J usage is TRBJ2-1, with a possible D match to TRBD1 (5 bases). Trimming pared 5 bases from V and 5 bases from J, leaving 16 bases between. The CDR3 covers 14 residues. CDR1 and CDR2 (germline): DFQATT, SNEGSKA (reference sequence). The CDR3, as DNA: TGCAGTGCTCTAACAGGAAGTCGGGACAATGAGCAGTTCTTC. Translated: CSALTGSRDNEQFF.

This clonotype has a handful of counts. This chain connects TRBV7-6 to TRBJ2-1, with 15 bases matching TRBD2. After removal of 2 bases from V and 4 bases from J, the junction contained 9 bases not matched to a gene. This CDR3 region has 19 residues. Per germline, CDR1 SGHVS and CDR2 FNYEAQ. Here the CDR3 reads CASSLRGLAGGTLYNEQFF. For the CDR3, the DNA is TGTGCCAGCAGCTTAAGGGGACTAGCGGGAGGTACCTTATACAATGAGCAGTTCTTC.

V is TRBV28 and J is TRBJ2-5; the D is unclear. Trimming left V 4 bases short and J 5 bases short, with 8 bases between. The CDR3 is 12 amino acids. The germline gives CDR1 MDHEN, CDR2 SYDVKM. CDR3 protein: CASSSQWETQYF. The CDR3 DNA reads TGTGCCAGCAGTTCCCAGTGGGAGACCCAGTACTTC.

Many counts were recorded for this clonotype. One end of the junction fails to match germline, which may point to a read error. The rearrangement joins TRBV6-2 or TRBV6-3 to TRBJ2-5; TRBD1 might be the D (6 bases). This CDR3 spans 12 amino acids. The germline CDR1 and CDR2 sequences are MNHEY and SVGEGT. In nucleotides, the CDR3 is TGTGCCTGCAGGGGTGGTAGTCCTACCCAGTACTTC. It encodes CACRGGSPTQYF.

The V and J genes are TRBV5-1 and TRBJ2-3, with 12 nucleotides matching TRBD2. This CDR3 is 17 amino acids long. Germline CDR1 SGHRS, CDR2 YFSETQ. Trimming took 3 bases from V and 4 from J; bases not matched to a gene: 9. This chain's CDR3 is CASSSPTSGSGADTQYF. As DNA, the CDR3 is TGCGCCAGCAGCTCCCCGACTAGCGGGAGTGGAGCAGATACGCAGTATTTT.

This clonotype occurred many times. V usage is TRBV24-1 and J usage is TRBJ2-3, with 10 positions matching TRBD1. Germline V gene data show CDR1 as KGHDR and CDR2 as SFDVKD. The J segment lost 0 bases and the V segment lost 6 bases, leaving 8 bases of the junction unmatched. This CDR3 spans 17 amino acids. CDR3 DNA: TGTGCCACCAGTCCGCCGACAGGGGGCCTTAGCACAGATACGCAGTATTTT. Its translation: CATSPPTGGLSTDTQYF.

This clonotype was seen a few times. This chain uses TRBV5-1 with TRBJ2-2, with TRBD2 matching 15 bases. The germline V gene encodes CDR1 SGHRS and CDR2 YFSETQ. V trimming: 3 bases; J trimming: 4 bases; junction bases outside the gene matches: 7. The CDR3 has 18 amino acids. The chain's CDR3 is CASSSGLAGGPITGELFF. The CDR3 nucleotides are TGCGCCAGCAGCTCCGGACTAGCGGGAGGGCCGATCACCGGGGAGCTGTTTTTT.